This TCR beta chain came from a study of early T cells in non-severe SARS-CoV-2 infection. Overall study context: It was bulk RNA from unsorted whole blood that was sequenced, and the chains were unpaired.

Unique molecular identifiers were affixed to single, distinct cDNA molecules. TCRdb re-derived calls from the 5' RACE reads in MiXCR, one entry per CDR3 protein. In the table there are approximately 89,000 distinct CDR3 sequences, 11% to 15% of which are singletons. This CDR3 has 11 amino acids. Germline CDR1 and CDR2: GTSNPN and SVGIG (reference sequence). The sequence was collected from an adult who was a healthcare worker with PCR-confirmed SARS-CoV-2 infection or an uninfected control (not recorded which). The sample comprised whole blood. This chain joins TRBV30 and TRBJ1-1; D remains unclear. The CDR3 here is CGWARWTEAFF. CDR3 nucleotide sequence: TGTGGGTGGGCCCGATGGACTGAAGCTTTCTTT.